This T cell receptor (beta chain) is drawn from a study of spatial heterogeneity in lung cancer. TCRdb recomputed calls from the 5' RACE reads with MiXCR, one row per CDR3 protein. The data contain roughly 48,000 distinct CDR3 sequences, less than 6% of them singletons. About this clonotype itself: This may arise from a read error, as a much more abundant clone is one base away.

Time point specified: sample taken at primary tumor resection. Material for sequencing was whole RNA from tumor, nontumor lung or frozen PBMC, left unsorted. Trimming left V 5 bases short and J 4 bases short, with 14 bases between. The germline V gene has CDR1 MNHNS and CDR2 SASEGT. The CDR3 sequence is 14 residues long. This material consisted of PBMCs, taken at surgery. This TCR came from a male donor with early-stage non-small cell lung cancer. This chain uses TRBV6-1 with TRBJ1-1; D gene ambiguous. CDR3 nucleotide sequence: TGTGCCAGCAGTTCCGAGGAAATGAGCACTGAAGCTTTCTTT. This sequence encodes CASSSEEMSTEAFF.